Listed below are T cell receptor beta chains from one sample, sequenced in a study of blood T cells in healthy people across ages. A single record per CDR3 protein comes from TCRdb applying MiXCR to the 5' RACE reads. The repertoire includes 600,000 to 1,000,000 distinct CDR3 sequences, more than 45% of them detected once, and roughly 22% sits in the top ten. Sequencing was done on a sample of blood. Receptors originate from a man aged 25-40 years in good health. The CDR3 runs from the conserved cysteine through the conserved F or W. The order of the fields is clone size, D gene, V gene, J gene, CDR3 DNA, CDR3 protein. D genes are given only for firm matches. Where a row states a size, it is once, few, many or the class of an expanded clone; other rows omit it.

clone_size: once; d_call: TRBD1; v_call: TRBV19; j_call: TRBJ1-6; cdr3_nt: TGTGCCAGCGGTGGGGGACAGGGATCGTCCTATAATTCACCCCTCCACTTT; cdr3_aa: CASGGGQGSSYNSPLHF
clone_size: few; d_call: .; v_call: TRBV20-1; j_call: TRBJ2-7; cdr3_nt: TGCAGTGCTAGATATTGGAGCGACTACGAGCAGTACTTC; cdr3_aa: CSARYWSDYEQYF
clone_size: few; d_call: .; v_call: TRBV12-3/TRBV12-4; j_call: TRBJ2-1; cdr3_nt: TGTGCCAGCAGTTTAGGCGGGCCGGGGAATGAGCAGTTCTTC; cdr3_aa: CASSLGGPGNEQFF
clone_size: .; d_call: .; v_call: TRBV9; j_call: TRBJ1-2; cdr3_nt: TGTGCCAGCACGAACTCTCGGACAGCCACCAGAATCTATGGCTACACCTTC; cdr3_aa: CASTNSRTATRIYGYTF
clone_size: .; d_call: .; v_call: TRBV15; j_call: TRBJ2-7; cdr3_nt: TGTGCCACCAGCAGGGCCCCAGTTCACGAGCAGTACTTC; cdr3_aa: CATSRAPVHEQYF
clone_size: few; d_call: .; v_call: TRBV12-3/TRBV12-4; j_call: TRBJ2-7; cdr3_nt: TGTGCCAGCAGTTTCGGGCCTTACGAGCAGTACTTC; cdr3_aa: CASSFGPYEQYF
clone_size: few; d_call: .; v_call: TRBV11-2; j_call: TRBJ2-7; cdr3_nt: TGTGCCAGCAGCTTAGACAGGGGTGGGCAGTACTTC; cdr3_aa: CASSLDRGGQYF
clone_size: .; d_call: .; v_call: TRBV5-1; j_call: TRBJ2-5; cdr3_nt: TGCGCCAGCAGAGGCCAGACCCAAGAGACCCAGTACTTC; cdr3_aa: CASRGQTQETQYF
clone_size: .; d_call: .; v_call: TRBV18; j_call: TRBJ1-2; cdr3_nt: TGTGCCAGCTCACCACGCGAGGGGGAATACACCTTC; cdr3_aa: CASSPREGEYTF
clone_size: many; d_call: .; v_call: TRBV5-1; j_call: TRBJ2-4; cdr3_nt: TGCGCCAGCTCGAACGGACCCCCGGAAAACATTCAGTACTTC; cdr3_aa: CASSNGPPENIQYF
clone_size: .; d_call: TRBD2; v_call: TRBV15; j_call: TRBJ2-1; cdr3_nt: TGTGCCACCAGCAGATCTAGGACTAGCTGGCGGCAGTTCTTC; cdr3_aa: CATSRSRTSWRQFF
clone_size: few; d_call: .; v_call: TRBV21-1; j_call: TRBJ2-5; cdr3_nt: TGTGCCAGTAAAGCCCTATTAGTCAGTGACCAAGAGACCCAGTACTTC; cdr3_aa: CASKALLVSDQETQYF
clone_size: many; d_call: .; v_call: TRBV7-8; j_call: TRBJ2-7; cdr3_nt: TGTGCCAGCAGCATGGGAAACTACGAGCAGTACTTC; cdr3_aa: CASSMGNYEQYF
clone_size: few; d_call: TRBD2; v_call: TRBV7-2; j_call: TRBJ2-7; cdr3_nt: TGTGCCAGCAGCTTAGCGCGAACTAGCGGACTGTACGAGCAGTACTTC; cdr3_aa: CASSLARTSGLYEQYF
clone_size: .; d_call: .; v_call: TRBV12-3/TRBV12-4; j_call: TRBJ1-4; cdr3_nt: TGTGCCAGCAGTCTACAATCCTTCGGGGGGGGCGAAAAGCTGTTTTTT; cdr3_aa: CASSLQSFGGGEKLFF
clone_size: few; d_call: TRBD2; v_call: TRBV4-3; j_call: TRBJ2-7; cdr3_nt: TGCGCCAGCAGCCAAGCTCCGGGACTAGCCTACGAGCAGTACTTC; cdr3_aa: CASSQAPGLAYEQYF
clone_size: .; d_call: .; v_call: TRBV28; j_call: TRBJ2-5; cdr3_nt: TGTGCCAGCAGTTTACAATCGGGAGAGACCCAGTACTTC; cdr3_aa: CASSLQSGETQYF
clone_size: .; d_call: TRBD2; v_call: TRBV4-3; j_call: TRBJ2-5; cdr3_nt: TGCGCCAGCAGCCAAGGCAGCGGGAGTAGGACCCAGTACTTC; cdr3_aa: CASSQGSGSRTQYF
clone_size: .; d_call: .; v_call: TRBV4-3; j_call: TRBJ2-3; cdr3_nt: TGCGCCAGCAGCCAAGAGCCTAGGGGATTCACAGATACGCAGTATTTT; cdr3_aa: CASSQEPRGFTDTQYF
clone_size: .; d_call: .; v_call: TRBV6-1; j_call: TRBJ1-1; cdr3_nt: TGTGCCAGCAGTATTGCCCGGGACAACACTGAAGCTTTCTTT; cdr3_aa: CASSIARDNTEAFF
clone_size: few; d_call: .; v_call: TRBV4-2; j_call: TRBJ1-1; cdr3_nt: TGTGCCAGCAGTCCCCAGGGAGGGGACACTGAAGCTTTCTTT; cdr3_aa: CASSPQGGDTEAFF
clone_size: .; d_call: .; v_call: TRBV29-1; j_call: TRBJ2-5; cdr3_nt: TGCAGCGGAAAATATGGCGCCAGTCTTCAAGAGACCCAGTACTTC; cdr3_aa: CSGKYGASLQETQYF
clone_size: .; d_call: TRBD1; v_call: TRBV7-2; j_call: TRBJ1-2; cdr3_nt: TGTGCCAGCAGCACCTACAGGGGTGATGGCTACACCTTC; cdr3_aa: CASSTYRGDGYTF
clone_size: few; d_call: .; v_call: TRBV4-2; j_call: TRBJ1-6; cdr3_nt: TGTGCCAGCAGCCCGGTAGTGGAGGATAATTCACCCCTCCACTTT; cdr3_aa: CASSPVVEDNSPLHF
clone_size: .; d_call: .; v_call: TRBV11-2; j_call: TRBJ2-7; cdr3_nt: TGTGCCAGCAGCTTTTTGGCCAAGGGGGACTTCGGCGAGCAGTACTTC; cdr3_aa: CASSFLAKGDFGEQYF
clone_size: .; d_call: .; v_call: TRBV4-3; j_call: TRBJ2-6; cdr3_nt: TGCGCCAGCAGCCAAGATATTACGGCCTCTGGGGCCAACGTCCTGACTTTC; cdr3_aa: CASSQDITASGANVLTF
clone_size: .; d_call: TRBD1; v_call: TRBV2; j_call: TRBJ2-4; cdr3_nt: TGTGCCAGCGTTGGGGATGACAGGGACGGAAACATTCAGTACTTC; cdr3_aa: CASVGDDRDGNIQYF
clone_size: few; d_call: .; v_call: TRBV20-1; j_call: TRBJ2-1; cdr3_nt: TGCAGTGCTAGAGATCGGGCTGGACTTACGTCAATTAATGAGCAGTTCTTC; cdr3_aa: CSARDRAGLTSINEQFF
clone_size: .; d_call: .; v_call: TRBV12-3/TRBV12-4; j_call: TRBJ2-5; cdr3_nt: TGTGCCAGCACAATGAGTCGGGCGGTCTCCCGGGAGACCCAGTACTTC; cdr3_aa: CASTMSRAVSRETQYF
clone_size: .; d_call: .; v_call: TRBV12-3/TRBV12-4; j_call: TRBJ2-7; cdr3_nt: TGTGCCAGCAGTTTTAACGACAGACAGTACGAGCAGTACTTC; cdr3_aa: CASSFNDRQYEQYF
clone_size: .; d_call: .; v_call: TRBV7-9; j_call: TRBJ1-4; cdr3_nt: TGTGCCAGCAGCCCCTTATATGCAACTAATGAAAAACTGTTTTTT; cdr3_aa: CASSPLYATNEKLFF
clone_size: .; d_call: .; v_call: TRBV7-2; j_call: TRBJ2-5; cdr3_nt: TGTGCCGACGCTGCGGGCGCAGAAGAGACCCAGTACTTC; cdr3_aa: CADAAGAEETQYF
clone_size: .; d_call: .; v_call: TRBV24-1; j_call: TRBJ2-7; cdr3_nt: TGTGCCACCGAAGACAGAAACTACGAGCAGTACTTC; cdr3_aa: CATEDRNYEQYF
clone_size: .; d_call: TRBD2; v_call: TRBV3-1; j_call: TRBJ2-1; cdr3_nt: TGTGCCAGCAGCCTCTCCGGGACTAGGGGCTTTCATGAGCAGTTCTTC; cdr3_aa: CASSLSGTRGFHEQFF
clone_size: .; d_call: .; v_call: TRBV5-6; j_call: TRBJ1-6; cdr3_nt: TGTGCCAGCAGCGAAGGGGAAATCGGTTCACCCCTCCACTTT; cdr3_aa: CASSEGEIGSPLHF